This T cell receptor beta chain was profiled in a study of cytomegalovirus exposure and HLA in healthy donors. Germline assignment: CDR1 SQVTM and CDR2 ANQGSEA. Trimming removed 4 bases at V and 7 bases at J, with 11 bases between. The CDR3 consists of 12 residues. PCR employed 60 Vbeta and 13 Jbeta primers. Assay used: immunoSEQ multiplex PCR; TCRdb lists only in-frame clones, some missing. The table records roughly 100,000 clones, around two thirds of them present only once. The source material was PBMCs. This receptor was obtained from a woman in her forties or fifties in good health and CMV-seronegative. This chain links TRBV29-1 with TRBJ2-1; the D gene is possibly TRBD2 (6 bases). The CDR3 loop is CSVGGGLNEQFF. The CDR3 nucleotides read TGCAGCGTTGGCGGCGGACTAAATGAGCAGTTCTTC.